One sample yielded the 17 T cell receptor beta chains listed below, sequenced in a study of CD8 T cells in Susac syndrome. An amount of RNA that ranged from 0.5 to 1 ug was reverse transcribed with random hexamers. TCRdb called the immunoSEQ multiplex PCR reads again in MiXCR, with one record for every CDR3 protein. The top ten clones hold roughly 0.5% of a sample with under 95,000 distinct CDR3 sequences, over 90% of them seen once. Input material: CD8+ T cells from PBMCs. The receptors were gathered from a human donor with Susac syndrome.

V usage is TRBV29-1 and J usage is TRBJ1-1; a weak D match, TRBD1 (6 bases). The germline gives CDR1 SQVTM, CDR2 ANQGSEA. V lost 7 bases and J 4 bases, leaving 19 bases between the germline ends. This CDR3 has 14 residues. The CDR3 nucleotides are TGCAGCGCGTCTGAACTGGGGGCGAGCACTGAAGCTTTCTTT. This codes for CSASELGASTEAFF.

The rearrangement links TRBV24-1 to TRBJ2-5; D ambiguous. This CDR3 has 14 amino acids. Trimming stripped 3 bases from V and 4 bases from J, with 11 bases between. Germline V gene sequence: CDR1 KGHDR, CDR2 SFDVKD. The CDR3 DNA sequence: TGTGCCACCAGTGATACAGCGTTCCCAGAGACCCAGTACTTC. This codes for CATSDTAFPETQYF.

This chain uses TRBV27 with TRBJ1-5; D unclear. From germline, CDR1 is MNHEY and CDR2 SMNVEV (reference sequence). The V gene lost 2 bases and the J gene lost 0 bases, with 8 bases spanning the gap. There are 15 residues in the CDR3. The CDR3 DNA reads as TGTGCCAGCAGTTTAGTGGGAGGTAGCAATCAGCCCCAGCATTTT. Translated, it gives CASSLVGGSNQPQHF.

This chain uses TRBV14 with TRBJ2-6, with D uncertain. V was shortened by 2 bases and J by 3 bases, with 11 bases between the two germline ends. Germline CDR1 and CDR2: SGHDN and FVKESK. This CDR3 comprises 16 residues. CDR3 DNA sequence: TGTGCCAGCAGCCAATCAAAAATCGGTGGGGCCAACGTCCTGACTTTC. Its translation: CASSQSKIGGANVLTF.

The CDR3 loop reads CASSIPLVTEQFF. The CDR3 coding sequence is TGTGCCAGTAGTATACCCCTAGTAACTGAGCAGTTCTTC. The V gene is TRBV19, the J gene TRBJ2-1; no clear D gene. The germline CDR1 and CDR2 sequences are LNHDA and SQIVND (reference sequence). This CDR3 has 13 amino acids. Trimming removed 2 bases at V and 9 bases at J, with 11 bases between.

This chain connects TRBV20-1 to TRBJ2-7; D may be TRBD1 (5 bases). This CDR3 is built from 14 residues. Germline V lookup: CDR1 DFQATT, CDR2 SNEGSKA (reference sequence). V lost 3 bases, J lost 3 bases, and 15 bases lay in between. DNA for the CDR3: TGCAGTGCTAGGAGGACCGCGGACATCTACGAGCAGTACTTC. Protein product: CSARRTADIYEQYF.

CDR3 in amino acids: CASSLEGGTDTQYF. CDR3 sequence (DNA): TGTGCCAGCAGCTTGGAGGGGGGTACAGATACGCAGTATTTT. V usage is TRBV5-5 and J usage is TRBJ2-3; TRBD1 or TRBD2 may be the D gene (6 bases each). Trimming shortened V by 0 bases and J by 3 bases, and 8 bases separated the two germline ends. The CDR3 loop spans 14 amino acids. Germline values: CDR1 SGHKS, CDR2 YYEKEE (reference sequence).

The chain couples TRBV5-4 to TRBJ2-5; D possibly matches TRBD1 or TRBD2 (5 bases each). The V and J ends lost 5 bases and 2 bases respectively, with 13 bases between them. Looked up from germline, CDR1 is SGHNT and CDR2 is YYREEE (reference sequence). The CDR3 contains 14 residues. Written as DNA, the CDR3 is TGTGCCAGCAGGTACGGGGCAGGGCAAGAGACCCAGTACTTC. Amino acid sequence: CASRYGAGQETQYF.

A single count supports this clonotype. The chain combines TRBV5-6 with TRBJ2-7; 9 bases are a match to TRBD2. The CDR3 extends over 13 amino acids. Germline V gives CDR1 SGHDT, CDR2 YYEEEE. Trimming cost V 2 bases and J 5 bases; bases outside gene matches: 2. The CDR3 sequence is CASSFLAGDEQYF. CDR3 coding DNA: TGTGCCAGCAGCTTTTTAGCGGGAGACGAGCAGTACTTC. Using reference TRBV5-6 and TRBJ2-7 for the parts outside the CDR3, the full variable domain is DAGVTQSPTHLIKTRGQQVTLRCSPKSGHDTVSWYQQALGQGPQFIFQYYEEEERQRGNFPDRFSGHQFPNYSSELNVNALLLGDSALYLCASSFLAGDEQYFGPGTRLTVT.

This clonotype was recorded a few times. The chain uses TRBV5-6 and TRBJ2-7; a weak D match, TRBD1 (6 bases). CDR1 and CDR2 from the germline V gene are SGHDT and YYEEEE. The CDR3 has 14 residues. Trimming pared 4 bases from V and 2 bases from J, leaving 13 bases between. The CDR3 here is CASSLRDNPYEQYF. The CDR3, as DNA: TGTGCCAGCAGCCTCCGGGACAACCCCTACGAGCAGTACTTC.

This clonotype was counted between two and nine times. The chain links TRBV19 to TRBJ2-7; 11 nucleotides line up with TRBD1. Per the germline V gene, CDR1 is LNHDA and CDR2 is SQIVND (reference sequence). The CDR3 has 14 residues. V lost 5 bases and J lost 3; bases outside the gene matches: 3. The CDR3 region has the DNA TGTGCCAGTAGTGCCGGGACAGGGGGCTACGAGCAGTACTTC. Its translation is CASSAGTGGYEQYF.

The CDR3 nucleotides are TGCGCCAGCACCGGGACTAGCGGGATGGGGAATGAGCAGTTCTTC. It specifies CASTGTSGMGNEQFF. The rearrangement joins TRBV10-2 to TRBJ2-1; 13 bases are shared with TRBD2. V shed 7 bases, J shed 7 bases, and the junction held 7 bases outside the gene matches. The CDR3 contains 15 residues. The germline V gene encodes CDR1 WSHSY and CDR2 SAAADI.

The rearrangement joins TRBV3-1 to TRBJ1-5; possibly TRBD1 for D (6 bases). CDR3 length: 16 amino acids. V shed 1 base and J shed 2 bases, with 12 bases lying between them. The V gene's germline CDR1 is LGHDT and CDR2 YNNKEL (reference sequence). The CDR3, as DNA: TGTGCCAGCAGCCAAGGATGGGGGCAGGGCAATCAGCCCCAGCATTTT. Its protein product is CASSQGWGQGNQPQHF.

The chain carries TRBV4-2 and TRBJ2-7; 7 bases are shared with TRBD2. V dropped 0 bases and J dropped 3; count of bases not matched to a gene: 5. The V gene's germline CDR1 is LGHNA and CDR2 YNFKEQ. The CDR3 has 15 residues. DNA for the CDR3: TGTGCCAGCAGCCAAGATACGGGAGGAGGCTACGAGCAGTACTTC. It yields the protein CASSQDTGGGYEQYF.

This rearrangement joins TRBV12-3 or TRBV12-4 to TRBJ2-2, with TRBD1 matching 8 bases. The CDR3 is made up of 15 amino acids. The J segment lost 0 bases and the V segment lost 8 bases, leaving 5 bases of the junction unmatched. The CDR3 DNA sequence: TGTGCCAGCGACAGGGGTTACCCGAACACCGGGGAGCTGTTTTTT. As protein: CASDRGYPNTGELFF.

V usage is TRBV4-3 and J usage is TRBJ2-5; D gene unclear. The CDR3 length is 16 residues. Germline lookup yields CDR1 LGHNA and CDR2 YSLEER. Between the trimmed V and J ends, which lost 0 bases and 1 base, there was a span of 12 bases. CDR3: CASSQEYRDTQETQYF. The CDR3 region has the DNA TGCGCCAGCAGCCAAGAATACCGAGACACCCAAGAGACCCAGTACTTC.

V usage is TRBV15 and J usage is TRBJ1-1; 7 nucleotides match TRBD1. The germline V gene has CDR1 LNHNV and CDR2 YYDKDF (reference sequence). The length of the CDR3 is 15 residues. The J segment lost 1 base and the V segment lost 3 bases, leaving 5 bases of the junction unmatched. CDR3 sequence (DNA): TGTGCCACCAGCAGCCCCCAGGGGGGGAACACTGAAGCTTTCTTT. Translated: CATSSPQGGNTEAFF.